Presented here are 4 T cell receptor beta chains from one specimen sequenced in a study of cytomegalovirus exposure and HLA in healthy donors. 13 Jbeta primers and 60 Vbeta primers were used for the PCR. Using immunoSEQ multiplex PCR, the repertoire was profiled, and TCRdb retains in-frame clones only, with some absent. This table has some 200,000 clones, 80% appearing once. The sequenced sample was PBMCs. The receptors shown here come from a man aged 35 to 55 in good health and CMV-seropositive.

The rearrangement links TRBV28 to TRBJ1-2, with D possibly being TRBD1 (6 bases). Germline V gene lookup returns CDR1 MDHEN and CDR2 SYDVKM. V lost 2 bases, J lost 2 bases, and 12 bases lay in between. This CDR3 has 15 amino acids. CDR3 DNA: TGTGCCAGCAGTTTACAGGGGACGGGGAACTATGGCTACACCTTC. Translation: CASSLQGTGNYGYTF.

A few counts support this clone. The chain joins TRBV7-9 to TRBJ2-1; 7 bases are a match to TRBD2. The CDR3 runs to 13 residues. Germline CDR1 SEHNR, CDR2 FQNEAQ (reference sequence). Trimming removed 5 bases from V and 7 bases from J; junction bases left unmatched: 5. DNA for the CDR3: TGTGCCAGCAGCGGCCCACTAGCGAATGAGCAGTTCTTC. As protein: CASSGPLANEQFF.

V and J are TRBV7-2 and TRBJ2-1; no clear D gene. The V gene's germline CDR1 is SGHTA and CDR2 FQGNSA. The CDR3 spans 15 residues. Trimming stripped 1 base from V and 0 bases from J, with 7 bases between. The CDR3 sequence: CASSLVDNSYNEQFF. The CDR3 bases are TGTGCCAGCAGCTTAGTTGACAACTCCTACAATGAGCAGTTCTTC.

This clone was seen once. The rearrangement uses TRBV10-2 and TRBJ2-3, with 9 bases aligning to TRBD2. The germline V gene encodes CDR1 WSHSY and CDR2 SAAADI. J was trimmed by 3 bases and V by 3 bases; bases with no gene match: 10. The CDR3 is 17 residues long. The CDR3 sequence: CASSEVGGGAVTDTQYF. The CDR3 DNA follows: TGCGCCAGCAGTGAAGTGGGCGGGGGGGCCGTAACAGATACGCAGTATTTT.